These 11 T cell receptor beta chains originate from one sample sequenced in a study of T cell responses to AZD1222 COVID-19 vaccine. Sequencing was performed with immunoSEQ multiplex PCR; in TCRdb, only in-frame clones are kept and a portion is missing. The data contain under 150,000 clones, around nine tenths of them singletons. Sequenced material: peripheral blood, taken on day 0 of AZD1222 vaccination. Receptors originate from an adult in good health.

The chain couples TRBV27 to TRBJ1-2; D ambiguous. Trimming removed 6 bases at V and 3 bases at J, with 14 bases between. Germline CDR1 reads MNHEY; CDR2 reads SMNVEV (reference sequence). This CDR3 spans 14 amino acids. Written as DNA, the CDR3 is TGTGCCAGCAGCGCGGTTGGGCTACACTATGGCTACACCTTC. Translating gives CASSAVGLHYGYTF.

The V gene is TRBV19, the J gene TRBJ2-7, with a tentative D call TRBD1 (6 bases). Trimming left V 4 bases short and J 4 bases short, with 14 bases between. The CDR3 spans 14 residues. CDR1 and CDR2 (germline): LNHDA, SQIVND (reference sequence). In DNA form, the CDR3 reads TGTGCCAGTAGTACCGACAGGCCCCCATACGAGCAGTACTTC. Translation: CASSTDRPPYEQYF.

This clone has a single count. CDR3 sequence: CASSPVLGANDGYTF. The CDR3 nucleotides are TGTGCCAGCTCACCAGTCTTGGGGGCGAACGATGGCTACACCTTC. V is TRBV18 and J is TRBJ1-2, with D possibly being TRBD1 (6 bases). The germline V and J ends were trimmed by 2 bases and 6 bases, with 16 bases remaining between them. The CDR3 is 15 amino acids. The germline gives CDR1 KGHSH, CDR2 LQKENI.

This sequence joins TRBV28 and TRBJ2-1, with 8 bases that match TRBD2. Germline assignment: CDR1 MDHEN and CDR2 SYDVKM. J was trimmed by 3 bases and V by 8 bases; bases with no gene match: 9. This CDR3 region has 15 residues. The chain's CDR3 is CASYIGGGSYNEQFF. The CDR3 DNA is TGTGCCAGCTACATCGGGGGGGGGAGCTACAATGAGCAGTTCTTC.

J is TRBJ2-5 and V is TRBV2, with D unresolved. CDR1 and CDR2 (germline): SNHLY, FYNNEI. V was trimmed by 6 bases and J by 2 bases, leaving 4 bases between them. There are 11 residues in the CDR3. For the CDR3, the DNA is TGTGCCAGCAGAGCGCAAGAGACCCAGTACTTC. It encodes CASRAQETQYF. Variable domain in full (rest from reference TRBV2 and TRBJ2-5): EPEVTQTPSHQVTQMGQEVILRCVPISNHLYFYWYRQILGQKVEFLVSFYNNEISEKSEIFDDQFSVERPDGSNFTLKIRSTKLEDSAMYFCASRAQETQYFGPGTRLLVL.

This sequence joins TRBV28 and TRBJ2-3; D gene ambiguous. With 3 bases removed from V and 6 bases from J, the gap between germline ends came to 16 bases. The CDR3 length is 15 residues. In germline, CDR1 is MDHEN, CDR2 SYDVKM. The CDR3 here is CASSFQQLTGDTQYF. The DNA of the CDR3 is TGTGCCAGCAGTTTCCAACAGCTCACCGGGGATACGCAGTATTTT.

This chain uses TRBV27 with TRBJ2-4, with 8 positions matching TRBD1. CDR1 is MNHEY and CDR2 is SMNVEV in the germline V gene (reference sequence). The CDR3 runs to 16 residues. With 6 bases clipped from V and 2 bases from J, the junction kept 9 bases outside the gene matches. The CDR3 reads CASSRQGKGTKNIQYF. The DNA of the CDR3 is TGTGCCAGCAGCCGACAGGGGAAAGGGACCAAAAACATTCAGTACTTC.

The CDR3 nucleotides are TGTGCCAGTACCAAAGGGGGACAGAAAGACAATGAGCAGTTCTTC. Amino acids: CASTKGGQKDNEQFF. The chain recombines TRBV19 with TRBJ2-1, with TRBD1 identical over 7 bases. The V and J ends lost 7 bases and 5 bases, in that order; junction bases with no gene match: 11. CDR1 LNHDA and CDR2 SQIVND come from the germline V gene (reference sequence). This CDR3 is built from 15 residues.

The CDR3 coding sequence is TGTGCCAGCACCCTTCTCAAGACCACGTCCTACGAGCAGTACTTC. It yields the protein CASTLLKTTSYEQYF. The chain couples TRBV2 to TRBJ2-7; D is unresolved. The CDR3 is 15 amino acids. Germline CDR1 is SNHLY and CDR2 is FYNNEI. Trimming pared 7 bases from V and 1 base from J, leaving 17 bases between.

DNA of the CDR3: TGTGCCAGTAGTTTGGACAGTCTGAGGCCCCAGCATTTT. Protein: CASSLDSLRPQHF. The chain couples TRBV19 to TRBJ1-5; a weak D match, TRBD1 (6 bases). V was shortened by 5 bases and J by 9 bases, with 14 bases between the two germline ends. The CDR3 extends over 13 amino acids. Germline V gene data show CDR1 as LNHDA and CDR2 as SQIVND (reference sequence).

V gene TRBV18 combines with J gene TRBJ1-1; TRBD1 matches at 9 bases. The germline CDR1 and CDR2 sequences are KGHSH and LQKENI. V shed 8 bases, J shed 7 bases, and the junction held 5 bases outside the gene matches. This CDR3 is built from 12 residues. CDR3 amino acids: CASQDRGFEAFF. In DNA form, the CDR3 reads TGTGCCAGCCAAGACAGGGGGTTTGAAGCTTTCTTT.